This TCR beta chain was captured by sequencing in a study of T cell responses to AZD1222 COVID-19 vaccine (dated by TCRdb to 2020 to 2023). As for the study more broadly: AZD1222 recipients given second doses at about 4 weeks or at about 12 weeks were pooled, since spike-specific TCR depth and breadth were not found to differ between the two schedules. TCR sequencing was performed for 230 to 250 trial participants, of whom approximately 200 were given two doses of AZD1222 and around 25 were given two doses of MenACWY control vaccine. Trial participants were enrolled by age into 18-55, 56-69 and 70-plus year subgroups, with around 150, 28 and 57 TCR-sequenced participants respectively.

Counted from cysteine to phenylalanine, this CDR3 has 15 amino acids. Only the CDR3 portion is preserved as DNA: 45 bases, with reading frame beginning at the first base. The germline V gene gives CDR1 as SGHTA and CDR2 as FQGNSA. The V and J ends are trimmed by 2 bases and 3 bases, leaving 13 bases between them. In the paper's terms, the time point label means: baseline before first vaccination. Vaccinee samples came from UK trials COV001 and COV002, including a single-blind randomized controlled phase 2/3 trial of AZD1222 (ChAdOx1 nCoV-19) in healthy adults. For TCRbeta chain sequencing, PBMC samples were collected from trial participants at day 0 and at day 28 after the second dose. As regards this clone: Its antigen is currently not known. No base quality information exists; no much larger clone differs at one position.

The CDR3 regions of human TCRbeta chains were analyzed by immunosequencing. The study's processing was this. Repertoire TCRs were checked for matches against a reference library of SARS-CoV-2-specific TCRs that had been generated using the MIRA antigen-specificity platform. Breadth was defined as the fraction of unique TCRs that were SARS-CoV-2-associated, and depth was defined as the fraction of total T cells that were SARS-CoV-2-associated. Using the MIRA data, every spike-specific TCR was mapped to the spike region that the TCR reacted to and assigned to either a CD4 or a CD8 class. Log10-transformed breadth and depth values were compared by one-way ANOVA with Sidak's multiple comparisons tests. TCRdb holds this immuneACCESS table with in-frame rearrangements only. Some clones are missing; in checked studies, unresolved V genes explain under half, and the rest has no known cause. That table furnishes V, J and clone size, whereas the DNA furnished D and trimming. Here the sample has approximately 150,000 clones; 85% to 95% occur a single time. The ten largest clones take up roughly 5% of the sample.

Study-level results and caveats: Nearly half of unique spike-specific TCRs reportedly recognized epitopes outside regions mutated in the B.1.351 and B.1.1.7 variants. The 56-69-year group was small, and its depth increase did not reach significance, likely because of low power. CD4 TCRs associated with the vaccine covered the entire spike protein, and the dominant responses were in regions 160-218 and 743-854. Participants were mostly white British, with more females than males. The authors suggested clonal diversity may have been underestimated. Because no day 14 peak-response samples were available, the repertoires could be characterized only after the peak T cell response. After two AZD1222 doses, both the breadth and the depth of spike-specific TCRs were significantly higher than at day 0 and than in MenACWY recipients. Conclusions about previously exposed vaccinees were limited because only six AZD1222 recipients were SARS-CoV-2 seropositive at baseline.

This sequence was found in an adult in good health. Here the sequenced sample was peripheral blood, taken on day 0 of AZD1222 vaccination. In this chain, TRBV7-2 is recombined with TRBJ1-2, and possibly TRBD1, on 6 matching bases. CDR3 loop: CASSLHLTGDYGYTF. Read as DNA, the sequence is TGTGCCAGCAGCTTACATCTGACAGGAGACTATGGCTACACCTTC.